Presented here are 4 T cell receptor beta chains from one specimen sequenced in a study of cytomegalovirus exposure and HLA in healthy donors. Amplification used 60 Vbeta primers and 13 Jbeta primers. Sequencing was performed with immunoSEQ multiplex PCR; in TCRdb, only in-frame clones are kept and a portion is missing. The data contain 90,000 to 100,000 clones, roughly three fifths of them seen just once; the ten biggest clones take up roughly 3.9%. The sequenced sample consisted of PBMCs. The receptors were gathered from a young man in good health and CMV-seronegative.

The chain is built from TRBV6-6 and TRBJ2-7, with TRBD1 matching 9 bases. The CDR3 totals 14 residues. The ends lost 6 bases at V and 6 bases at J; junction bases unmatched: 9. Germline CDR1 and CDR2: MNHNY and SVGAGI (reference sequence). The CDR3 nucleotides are TGTGCCAGCAGCTCCGGGACAGGGAATTTCGAGCAGTACTTC. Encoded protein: CASSSGTGNFEQYF.

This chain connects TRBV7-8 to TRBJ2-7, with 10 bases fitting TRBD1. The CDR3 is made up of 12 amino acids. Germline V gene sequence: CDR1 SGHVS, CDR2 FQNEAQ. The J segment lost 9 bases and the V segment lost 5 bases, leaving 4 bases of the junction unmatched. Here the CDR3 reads CASSETGGRQYF. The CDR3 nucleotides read TGTGCCAGCAGCGAGACAGGGGGCAGGCAGTACTTC.

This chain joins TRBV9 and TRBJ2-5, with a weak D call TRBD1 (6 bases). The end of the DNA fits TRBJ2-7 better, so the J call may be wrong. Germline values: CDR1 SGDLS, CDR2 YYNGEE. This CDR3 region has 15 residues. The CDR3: CASSVETGPSYEQYF. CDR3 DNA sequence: TGTGCCAGCAGCGTAGAGACAGGTCCGAGCTACGAGCAGTACTTC.

CDR3 residues: CASGTALYGYTF. CDR3 bases: TGTGCCAGTGGGACAGCCCTCTATGGCTACACCTTC. The chain has TRBV6-1 and TRBJ1-2, with 7 bases identical to TRBD1. CDR1 and CDR2 (germline): MNHNS, SASEGT. The CDR3 runs to 12 residues. The trim removed 9 bases at V and 4 bases at J, leaving 5 bases unmatched.